One T cell receptor beta chain is described in this entry. The antigen remains undetermined. Produced via immunoSEQ multiplex PCR; TCRdb's table is partial and in-frame only. The data hold about 2 million clones, with 90% to 95% observed a single time. This record belongs to a study of shared clonotypes between healthy human individuals. Study-level findings and limits: What rarefaction showed was incomplete sorted-subset sequencing despite large depth.

Trimming removed 3 bases from V and 4 bases from J; junction bases left unmatched: 11. This CDR3 has 16 residues. Per germline, CDR1 LGHNA and CDR2 YSLEER. The gene calls are TRBV4-3 and TRBJ2-7; 8 positions agree with TRBD2. The clonotype comes from a man younger than 35 in good health. The sample was naive CD4+ T cells sorted from blood. Stated subset: CD45RA+ positively selected. The chain's CDR3 is CASSQAGGGRIYEQYF. The DNA for the CDR3 is TGCGCCAGCAGCCAGGCGGGGGGCGGGAGGATTTACGAGCAGTACTTC.